These 29 T cell receptor beta chains share one sample of origin, sequenced in a study of T cell responses to AZD1222 COVID-19 vaccine. Sequenced by immunoSEQ multiplex PCR; TCRdb stores in-frame clones only, minus some. The table shows around 150,000 clones, with 70% to 90% occurring only once. The sequencing used peripheral blood, collected on day 0 of AZD1222 vaccination. These receptors all come from an adult in good health.

The chain carries TRBV28 and TRBJ1-2; D remains ambiguous. The CDR3 is 11 amino acids. Trimming took 5 bases from V and 8 from J, leaving 9 bases between them. CDR1 and CDR2 from the germline V gene are MDHEN and SYDVKM. The CDR3 loop reads CASSPDWGYTF. CDR3 in DNA: TGTGCCAGCAGTCCAGATTGGGGCTACACCTTC.

CDR3 coding DNA: TGCGCCAGCAGCTTGGCTCTCCGGGACAACTCCTACGAGCAGTACTTC. This codes for CASSLALRDNSYEQYF. The chain links TRBV5-1 to TRBJ2-7, with a possible D match to TRBD1 (6 bases). Trimming cost V 0 bases and J 0 bases, with 13 bases left between them. In germline, CDR1 is SGHRS, CDR2 YFSETQ. CDR3 length: 16 residues.

A single count supports this clone. This rearrangement joins TRBV6-2 or TRBV6-3 to TRBJ1-2; D gene uncertain. Trimming removed 6 bases at V and 8 bases at J, with 13 bases between. The germline CDR1 and CDR2 sequences are MNHEY and SVGEGT. This CDR3 has 12 amino acids. As DNA, the CDR3 is TGTGCCAGCAGCGGGCCCCTGGGAGGCTACACCTTC. Translated: CASSGPLGGYTF.

The J gene is TRBJ1-1, the V gene TRBV29-1, with 8 bases that match TRBD1. Germline CDR1 and CDR2: SQVTM and ANQGSEA. Trimming cost V 5 bases and J 4 bases; bases outside gene matches: 15. This CDR3 has 16 amino acids. The CDR3 is CSVYGQGATSGTEAFF. The CDR3 DNA reads as TGCAGCGTTTATGGACAGGGAGCCACCTCGGGCACTGAAGCTTTCTTT.

The chain is built from TRBV5-1 and TRBJ2-3; D might be TRBD1 (6 bases). This CDR3 spans 16 amino acids. The germline V and J ends were trimmed by 4 bases and 4 bases, with 19 bases remaining between them. Looked up from germline, CDR1 is SGHRS and CDR2 is YFSETQ. This CDR3 reads CASSPQGPPYSDTQYF. The CDR3 DNA follows: TGCGCCAGCAGCCCCCAGGGGCCCCCTTACTCAGATACGCAGTATTTT.

This rearrangement joins TRBV4-1 to TRBJ2-7, with D perhaps being TRBD1 or TRBD2 (5 bases each). The length of the CDR3 is 17 residues. Germline CDR1 and CDR2: MGHRA and YSYEKL. The V end was cut by 4 bases, the J end by 1 base, with 20 bases between. CDR3: CASSLASGGEISYEQYF. The DNA of the CDR3 is TGCGCCAGCAGCCTTGCCTCTGGGGGAGAAATTTCCTACGAGCAGTACTTC.

This clone was seen a single time. Other DNA sequences in the sample encode the same CDR3. V gene TRBV6-2 or TRBV6-3 combines with J gene TRBJ1-2; no firm D call. V lost 5 bases, J lost 0 bases, and 4 bases lay in between. The CDR3 is 12 amino acids. Germline V gene sequence: CDR1 MNHEY, CDR2 SVGEGT. The CDR3 bases are TGTGCCAGCAGTACTGCTAACTATGGCTACACCTTC. It is translated as CASSTANYGYTF.

The V gene is TRBV28, the J gene TRBJ1-2, with D perhaps matching TRBD1 (6 bases). The germline V gene encodes CDR1 MDHEN and CDR2 SYDVKM. CDR3 length: 14 amino acids. V dropped 1 base and J dropped 4 bases, with 10 bases sitting between them. The CDR3 DNA reads TGTGCCAGCAGTTTATTCCAGGGGACCTATGGCTACACCTTC. This translates into CASSLFQGTYGYTF.

The chain couples TRBV4-1 to TRBJ1-2; D is perhaps TRBD1 (5 bases). CDR1 is MGHRA and CDR2 is YSYEKL in the germline V gene. CDR3 length: 14 amino acids. The V and J ends lost 1 base and 4 bases respectively, with 10 bases between them. This chain's CDR3 is CASSQGQLPYGYTF. Written as DNA, the CDR3 is TGCGCCAGCAGCCAAGGACAGCTCCCCTATGGCTACACCTTC.

Points on this clone: This CDR3 is also generated by other DNA sequences in the sample. The chain has TRBV5-1 and TRBJ1-1; D might be TRBD1 (5 bases). The CDR3 has 14 amino acids. V was shortened by 1 base and J by 1 base, with 8 bases between the two germline ends. CDR1 SGHRS and CDR2 YFSETQ come from the germline V gene. For the CDR3, the DNA is TGCGCCAGCAGCTTGTCCGGGGGGAACACTGAAGCTTTCTTT. Translated, it gives CASSLSGGNTEAFF.

J is TRBJ2-3 and V is TRBV4-1, with a weak D call TRBD1 (6 bases). Germline V gives CDR1 MGHRA, CDR2 YSYEKL. The CDR3 length is 15 residues. V lost 2 bases and J 0 bases, leaving 9 bases between the germline ends. CDR3 nucleotide sequence: TGCGCCAGCAGCCAAAAACAGGGTAGCACAGATACGCAGTATTTT. Protein: CASSQKQGSTDTQYF.

The gene calls are TRBV27 and TRBJ2-2, with a tentative D call TRBD1 (6 bases). Germline lookup yields CDR1 MNHEY and CDR2 SMNVEV (reference sequence). CDR3 size: 16 residues. V lost 2 bases to trimming and J lost 1 base, with 11 bases between them. The CDR3: CASSLLPQGNTGELFF. Here the CDR3 DNA reads TGTGCCAGCAGTTTACTCCCACAGGGGAACACCGGGGAGCTGTTTTTT.

The chain employs TRBV3-1 (or the pseudogene TRBV3-2) and TRBJ2-7, with a weak D call TRBD1 (6 bases). CDR3 length: 15 residues. Germline CDR1 reads LGHDT; CDR2 reads YNNKEL (reference sequence). With 6 bases removed from V and 0 bases from J, the gap between germline ends came to 15 bases. CDR3 loop: CASSRTGSYSYEQYF. In nucleotides, the CDR3 is TGTGCCAGCAGTCGCACAGGGTCTTACTCCTACGAGCAGTACTTC.

The J gene is TRBJ1-2, the V gene TRBV11-2; the D is unclear. The germline V gene has CDR1 SGHAT and CDR2 FQNNGV. Trimming stripped 5 bases from V and 4 bases from J, with 14 bases between. This CDR3 is built from 14 residues. The chain's CDR3 is CASSGVGVGYGYTF. CDR3 in DNA: TGTGCCAGCAGCGGTGTAGGAGTCGGCTATGGCTACACCTTC.

The V and J genes are TRBV27 and TRBJ1-1; D is ambiguous. Germline V lookup: CDR1 MNHEY, CDR2 SMNVEV (reference sequence). The CDR3 consists of 13 residues. V dropped 6 bases and J dropped 4 bases, with 12 bases sitting between them. The CDR3 bases are TGTGCCAGCAGCCTGTCATGGGGCACTGAAGCTTTCTTT. Its protein product is CASSLSWGTEAFF.

The V call is TRBV9, the J call TRBJ2-2, with TRBD1 as a possible D gene (6 bases). Germline assignment: CDR1 SGDLS and CDR2 YYNGEE. The germline V and J ends were trimmed by 5 bases and 4 bases, with 18 bases remaining between them. CDR3 length: 16 residues. CDR3 sequence: CASSQQGSYPTGELFF. CDR3 in DNA: TGTGCCAGCAGTCAGCAGGGGTCATATCCCACCGGGGAGCTGTTTTTT.

V and J are TRBV25-1 and TRBJ1-2, with D possibly matching TRBD1 (5 bases). Germline CDR1 and CDR2: MGHDK and SYGVNS. The CDR3 has 13 residues. V was clipped by 3 bases and J by 7 bases, with 12 bases between them. This chain's CDR3 is CASSDWGGSGYTF. As DNA, the CDR3 is TGTGCCAGCAGTGATTGGGGCGGGAGTGGCTACACCTTC.

This chain uses TRBV6-5 with TRBJ2-7, with 9 bases matching TRBD1. Germline loops: CDR1 MNHEY, CDR2 SVGAGI. The CDR3 spans 16 residues. The trim removed 1 base at V and 0 bases at J, leaving 4 bases unmatched. CDR3 bases: TGTGCCAGCAGTTACTTTCCGGGACAGGGCTCCTACGAGCAGTACTTC. It translates to CASSYFPGQGSYEQYF.

As to this clone: The DNA is left out, because the CDR3 cannot be placed on it with certainty; the CDR3 is given as TCRdb lists it. This chain connects TRBV15 to TRBJ1-2; TRBD1 is taken as the D call from the table, unchecked against the DNA. The germline CDR1 and CDR2 sequences are LNHNV and YYDKDF (reference sequence). The CDR3 totals 13 residues, both ends included. The CDR3 loop is CATSRVGQGAVTF.

The gene calls are TRBV5-1 and TRBJ2-5, with D uncertain. V shed 0 bases and J shed 4 bases, with 7 bases lying between them. This CDR3 comprises 13 residues. Germline assignment: CDR1 SGHRS and CDR2 YFSETQ. CDR3 residues: CASSLAFRETQYF. CDR3 in DNA: TGCGCCAGCAGCTTGGCTTTTCGAGAGACCCAGTACTTC.

The chain is built from TRBV6-6 and TRBJ1-3, with 7 bases lining up with TRBD1. This CDR3 spans 18 amino acids. V gave up 6 bases and J gave up 0 bases; unmatched junction bases: 14. In germline, CDR1 is MNHNY, CDR2 SVGAGI (reference sequence). The CDR3 sequence: CASSRQGSSLSSGNTIYF. DNA of the CDR3: TGTGCCAGCAGCCGACAGGGCTCTTCTTTATCCTCTGGAAACACCATATATTTT.

The gene calls are TRBV6-4 and TRBJ1-1; weak D call: TRBD1 (6 bases). Germline values: CDR1 MRHNA, CDR2 SNTAGT. The V end lost 0 bases, the J end lost 6 bases, and 8 bases lay between the germline ends. The CDR3 length is 13 residues. The CDR3 region is CASSDSPGAEAFF. As DNA, the CDR3 is TGTGCCAGCAGTGACTCGCCAGGGGCTGAAGCTTTCTTT.

This clone was seen a handful of times. V is TRBV25-1 and J is TRBJ1-6; TRBD1 agrees at 8 bases. CDR1 is MGHDK and CDR2 is SYGVNS in the germline V gene. The CDR3 is made up of 15 amino acids. V was pared by 1 base and J by 9 bases, with 5 bases of the junction left unmatched. The CDR3: CASSEFTGGGSPLHF. CDR3 nucleotide sequence: TGTGCCAGCAGTGAATTTACAGGGGGTGGTTCACCCCTCCACTTT.

V gene TRBV5-4 combines with J gene TRBJ1-1; unclear D gene. The germline V gene encodes CDR1 SGHNT and CDR2 YYREEE (reference sequence). Deletions cut 2 bases from V and 3 bases from J, with 8 bases between. The CDR3 loop spans 13 amino acids. This CDR3 is CASSLYRDTEAFF. CDR3 bases: TGTGCCAGCAGCTTATACAGAGACACTGAAGCTTTCTTT.

The genes are TRBV3-1 (or the pseudogene TRBV3-2) and TRBJ1-5; tentatively, D is TRBD1 (5 bases). Germline CDR1 reads LGHDT; CDR2 reads YNNKEL (reference sequence). The germline V and J ends were trimmed by 2 bases and 6 bases, with 17 bases remaining between them. CDR3 size: 16 residues. The CDR3 nucleotides are TGTGCCAGCAGCCAAAGTACAGGTACCCTGGGTCAGCCCCAGCATTTT. Protein: CASSQSTGTLGQPQHF.

The V and J genes are TRBV3-1 (or the pseudogene TRBV3-2) and TRBJ1-1, with 8 bases aligning to TRBD1. V trimming: 6 bases; J trimming: 4 bases; junction bases outside the gene matches: 4. The CDR3 runs 13 residues. Germline V lookup: CDR1 LGHDT, CDR2 YNNKEL (reference sequence). In DNA, the CDR3 is TGTGCCAGCAGACGACAGGGGCTCACTGAAGCTTTCTTT. Its protein product is CASRRQGLTEAFF.

The chain is built from TRBV2 and TRBJ1-1; 7 bases are shared with TRBD1. This CDR3 has 13 residues. Germline lookup yields CDR1 SNHLY and CDR2 FYNNEI. Trimming removed 5 bases from V and 7 bases from J; junction bases left unmatched: 7. Written as DNA, the CDR3 is TGTGCCAGCAGTTTGGGACAGTCGATTGAAGCTTTCTTT. Amino acid sequence: CASSLGQSIEAFF. Drawing the rest from reference TRBV2 and TRBJ1-1, the complete variable domain is EPEVTQTPSHQVTQMGQEVILRCVPISNHLYFYWYRQILGQKVEFLVSFYNNEISEKSEIFDDQFSVERPDGSNFTLKIRSTKLEDSAMYFCASSLGQSIEAFFGQGTRLTVV.

The chain links TRBV7-8 to TRBJ2-1, with unresolved D. The CDR3 is made up of 14 amino acids. The germline gives CDR1 SGHVS, CDR2 FQNEAQ. Trimming removed 1 base from V and 3 bases from J, with 7 bases in between. CDR3 region: CASSLGGGYNEQFF. DNA for the CDR3: TGTGCCAGCAGCTTAGGAGGCGGCTACAATGAGCAGTTCTTC. Full variable domain (missing parts from reference TRBV7-8 and TRBJ2-1): GAGVSQSPRYKVAKRGQDVALRCDPISGHVSLFWYQQALGQGPEFLTYFQNEAQLDKSGLPSDRFFAERPEGSVSTLKIQRTQQEDSAVYLCASSLGGGYNEQFFGPGTRLTVL.

This chain joins TRBV11-2 and TRBJ2-7; 11 bases fit TRBD2. The junction had 9 bases not matched to a gene; V was cut back by 5 bases and J by 6 bases. CDR1 and CDR2 (germline): SGHAT, FQNNGV. The CDR3 is 15 residues long. DNA of the CDR3: TGTGCCAGCAGCCAAGGAACTAGCGGGAGTTTCGAGCAGTACTTC. It codes for CASSQGTSGSFEQYF.